Following are 25 T cell receptor beta chains from one sample sequenced in a study of quantifying T cell responses using KT2 cells. Study background: TCR alpha and beta constant-region primers primed reverse transcription of RNA.

The cDNA 3' end received a ligated oligonucleotide with a UMI. The first PCR ran roughly 4 cycles with an equimolar RC1.1 and RC1.2 beta primer mix. From the UMI-ligation and nested PCR reads, TCRdb called clonotypes with MiXCR, one entry per CDR3 protein. Here the sample spans 25,000 to 35,000 distinct CDR3 sequences, 6% to 9.5% being singletons. The sequencing input was PBMCs spiked with cells of the T cell clone KT2. The receptor set was obtained from a human donor.

V and J are TRBV5-1 and TRBJ1-1; D gene uncertain. The V end was cut by 4 bases, the J end by 1 base, with 5 bases between. From germline, CDR1 is SGHRS and CDR2 YFSETQ. The CDR3 is 12 residues long. CDR3 bases: TGCGCCAGCAGCCCAGGGAACACTGAAGCTTTCTTT. Its protein is CASSPGNTEAFF.

This clonotype was counted a few times. This chain links TRBV5-4 with TRBJ2-6; 7 positions agree with TRBD1. Trimming removed 4 bases from V and 2 bases from J; junction bases left unmatched: 3. This CDR3 has 15 amino acids. The V gene's germline CDR1 is SGHNT and CDR2 YYREEE (reference sequence). Here the CDR3 DNA reads TGTGCCAGCAGCACACAGGGGACTGGGGCCAACGTCCTGACTTTC. This encodes CASSTQGTGANVLTF.

There are many counts of this clonotype. The V call is TRBV27, the J call TRBJ1-2, with D tentatively TRBD1 (6 bases). The V end lost 5 bases, the J end lost 1 base, and 14 bases lay between the germline ends. CDR1 is MNHEY and CDR2 is SMNVEV in the germline V gene (reference sequence). CDR3 size: 15 residues. The CDR3 region has the DNA TGTGCCAGCAGTCCCGATGCAGGGGTTAACTATGGCTACACCTTC. It codes for CASSPDAGVNYGYTF.

This clonotype appeared many times. The rearrangement uses TRBV5-1 and TRBJ1-6; possibly TRBD1 for D (5 bases). Germline CDR1 SGHRS, CDR2 YFSETQ. Trimming took 4 bases from V and 7 from J, leaving 12 bases between them. This CDR3 region has 14 residues. In DNA, the CDR3 is TGCGCCAGCAGCCCAGGACGGGACAATTCACCCCTCCACTTT. Its protein product is CASSPGRDNSPLHF. Full variable domain (remainder filled in from reference TRBV5-1 and TRBJ1-6): KAGVTQTPRYLIKTRGQQVTLSCSPISGHRSVSWYQQTPGQGLQFLFEYFSETQRNKGNFPGRFSGRQFSNSRSEMNVSTLELGDSALYLCASSPGRDNSPLHFGNGTRLTVT.

For this clonotype: A read error is possible here, since a much larger clone lies one base away. V gene TRBV4-2 combines with J gene TRBJ2-3; 8 bases are a match to TRBD2. V lost 3 bases and J lost 4; bases outside the gene matches: 18. Germline V gives CDR1 LGHNA, CDR2 YNFKEQ. CDR3 length: 19 amino acids. The CDR3 DNA follows: TGTGCCAGCAGCCATACCGCTCGCGGGGGGTCCCTAAGCCCAGATACGCAGTATTTT. Protein sequence: CASSHTARGGSLSPDTQYF.

This clonotype was detected a few times. The CDR3 protein is CSVTGTASSYEQYF. CDR3 DNA: TGCAGCGTTACCGGGACTGCGAGCTCCTACGAGCAGTACTTC. The chain is built from TRBV29-1 and TRBJ2-7, with D maybe TRBD2 (6 bases). CDR1 is SQVTM, CDR2 ANQGSEA, per germline. CDR3 size: 14 residues. Trimming removed 5 bases from V and 0 bases from J, with 14 bases in between.

This clonotype has only a few counts. The chain uses TRBV27 and TRBJ1-2; no definite D call. This CDR3 region has 15 residues. Trimming removed 5 bases from V and 1 base from J, with 14 bases in between. Germline CDR1 reads MNHEY; CDR2 reads SMNVEV (reference sequence). The CDR3 is CASSPGRRYNYGYTF. The CDR3 DNA follows: TGTGCCAGCAGTCCTGGCAGGCGCTATAACTATGGCTACACCTTC.

In its sample, this clonotype was seen many times. The chain recombines TRBV20-1 with TRBJ2-3, with D possibly being TRBD2 (6 bases). V dropped 6 bases and J dropped 7 bases, with 14 bases sitting between them. The CDR3 has 12 amino acids. CDR1 and CDR2 from the germline V gene are DFQATT and SNEGSKA (reference sequence). In nucleotides, the CDR3 is TGCAGTGCAGCGGAGGGGATAAATACGCAGTATTTT. Translating it yields CSAAEGINTQYF.

There are a few counts of this clonotype. This sequence joins TRBV12-3 or TRBV12-4 and TRBJ2-1; D may be TRBD2 (6 bases). Trimming took 4 bases from V and 10 from J, leaving 14 bases between them. The CDR3 covers 13 residues. This CDR3 is CASSSTGVLEQFF. The CDR3 nucleotides read TGTGCCAGCAGTTCGACGGGGGTCTTGGAGCAGTTCTTC.

Ten or more counts support this clonotype. This chain connects TRBV27 to TRBJ2-7; the match to TRBD2 covers 14 bases. Germline assignment: CDR1 MNHEY and CDR2 SMNVEV (reference sequence). The CDR3 length is 17 residues. The ends lost 8 bases at V and 1 base at J; junction bases unmatched: 10. CDR3 sequence: CASGTGTSGRRSYEQYF. CDR3 nucleotide sequence: TGTGCCAGCGGAACCGGGACTAGCGGGAGAAGATCCTACGAGCAGTACTTC.

This sequence joins TRBV12-3 or TRBV12-4 and TRBJ1-4; D is ambiguous. The V gene lost 3 bases and the J gene lost 8 bases, with 13 bases spanning the gap. The CDR3 sequence is 14 residues long. CDR3: CASSLRESREKLFF. CDR3 coding DNA: TGTGCCAGCAGTTTGAGGGAGTCGCGGGAAAAACTGTTTTTT.

At least ten counts were recorded for this clonotype. The rearrangement uses TRBV20-1 and TRBJ1-1, with 7 bases that match TRBD1. The V gene's germline CDR1 is DFQATT and CDR2 SNEGSKA (reference sequence). Trimming removed 0 bases from V and 2 bases from J; junction bases left unmatched: 6. The CDR3 is made up of 15 amino acids. This CDR3 reads CSARDLRTGNTEAFF. In DNA, the CDR3 is TGCAGTGCTAGAGATCTCCGGACAGGTAACACTGAAGCTTTCTTT.

This clonotype was recorded at least ten times. The rearrangement uses TRBV18 and TRBJ1-5, with TRBD1 identical over 8 bases. With 4 bases clipped from V and 6 bases from J, the junction kept 11 bases outside the gene matches. This CDR3 contains 16 residues. CDR1 and CDR2 from the germline V gene are KGHSH and LQKENI. The CDR3 loop reads CASSQGGATGVQPQHF. The DNA of the CDR3 is TGTGCCAGCTCACAGGGGGGTGCGACAGGGGTTCAGCCCCAGCATTTT. The whole variable domain, filled in from reference TRBV18 and TRBJ1-5, reads NAGVMQNPRHLVRRRGQEARLRCSPMKGHSHVYWYRQLPEEGLKFMVYLQKENIIDESGMPKERFSAEFPKEGPSILRIQQVVRGDSAAYFCASSQGGATGVQPQHFGDGTRLSIL.

A few counts support this clonotype. The chain employs TRBV4-2 and TRBJ1-3, with D unresolved. Germline lookup yields CDR1 LGHNA and CDR2 YNFKEQ. V shed 1 base and J shed 4 bases, with 5 bases lying between them. The CDR3 extends over 13 amino acids. The CDR3 sequence: CASSQATGNTIYF. For the CDR3, the DNA is TGTGCCAGCAGCCAAGCAACAGGAAACACCATATATTTT.

This clonotype was detected many times. J is TRBJ2-5 and V is TRBV6-6; D is uncertain. CDR1 and CDR2 from the germline V gene are MNHNY and SVGAGI (reference sequence). V shed 2 bases and J shed 4 bases, with 5 bases lying between them. The CDR3 length is 12 residues. The chain's CDR3 is CASSYRTETQYF. CDR3 nucleotides: TGTGCCAGCAGTTACCGAACAGAGACCCAGTACTTC.

The table lists this clonotype with many counts. V usage is TRBV12-3 or TRBV12-4 and J usage is TRBJ1-1; D ambiguous. This CDR3 contains 13 residues. V was cut by 5 bases and J by 1 base, with 8 bases left in between. The CDR3 protein is CASSIKRNTEAFF. As DNA, the CDR3 is TGTGCCAGCAGTATAAAGAGGAACACTGAAGCTTTCTTT.

The chain couples TRBV2 to TRBJ2-5; the match to TRBD1 covers 7 bases. Germline V gene lookup returns CDR1 SNHLY and CDR2 FYNNEI. J lost 1 base, V lost 6 bases, and 8 bases had no gene match. The CDR3 is 15 amino acids. CDR3 nucleotides: TGTGCCAGCAGAATGACAGGGAGTGTCCAAGAGACCCAGTACTTC. Its translation is CASRMTGSVQETQYF.

The J gene is TRBJ1-2, the V gene TRBV15, with 7 bases fitting TRBD1. The length of the CDR3 is 14 residues. V lost 5 bases to trimming and J lost 3 bases; unmatched junction nucleotides: 6. Germline-derived CDR1 and CDR2 are LNHNV and YYDKDF (reference sequence). As DNA, the CDR3 is TGTGCCACCAGCGGGGGACAGCACCACTATGGCTACACCTTC. It is translated as CATSGGQHHYGYTF.

This clonotype was observed many times. The V call is TRBV6-2 or TRBV6-3, the J call TRBJ2-2; possibly TRBD1 for D (6 bases). CDR1 MNHEY and CDR2 SVGEGT come from the germline V gene. V was trimmed by 6 bases and J by 5 bases, leaving 10 bases between them. CDR3 length: 13 residues. Here the CDR3 DNA reads TGTGCCAGCAGCCACAGGGCAACCGGGGAGCTGTTTTTT. This sequence encodes CASSHRATGELFF.

A few counts support this clonotype. The chain uses TRBV2 and TRBJ1-5; 7 bases align to TRBD1. The CDR3 is made up of 15 amino acids. CDR1 is SNHLY and CDR2 is FYNNEI in the germline V gene. Losses at the gene ends were 7 bases for V and 0 bases for J; bases not matched to a gene: 6. The CDR3 nucleotides are TGTGCCAGCACCGAACAGGGGACTAGCAATCAGCCCCAGCATTTT. This gives the protein CASTEQGTSNQPQHF. Drawing the rest from reference TRBV2 and TRBJ1-5, the complete variable domain is EPEVTQTPSHQVTQMGQEVILRCVPISNHLYFYWYRQILGQKVEFLVSFYNNEISEKSEIFDDQFSVERPDGSNFTLKIRSTKLEDSAMYFCASTEQGTSNQPQHFGDGTRLSIL.

This clonotype came up many times. This chain connects TRBV29-1 to TRBJ2-6, with a tentative D call TRBD1 (6 bases). Trimming took 5 bases from V and 0 from J, leaving 8 bases between them. This CDR3 contains 14 residues. In germline, CDR1 is SQVTM, CDR2 ANQGSEA. The CDR3 DNA follows: TGCAGCGTTCTGGGGGCCTCTGGGGCCAACGTCCTGACTTTC. It yields the protein CSVLGASGANVLTF.

This clonotype was observed at least ten times. V and J are TRBV4-2 and TRBJ2-3; TRBD2 agrees at 12 bases. The CDR3 totals 16 residues. The ends lost 2 bases at V and 6 bases at J; junction bases unmatched: 6. Germline lookup yields CDR1 LGHNA and CDR2 YNFKEQ. CDR3 bases: TGTGCCAGCAGCCAATTGACTAGCGGGAGTTTGGATACGCAGTATTTT. It encodes CASSQLTSGSLDTQYF.

CDR3 amino acids: CASTGYSSTNEKLFF. The CDR3 DNA follows: TGTGCCAGCACCGGCTATAGTTCGACTAATGAAAAACTGTTTTTT. The gene calls are TRBV6-2 or TRBV6-3 and TRBJ1-4; D gene uncertain. The V end was cut by 7 bases, the J end by 2 bases, with 14 bases between. The CDR3 consists of 15 residues. Germline V gene lookup returns CDR1 MNHEY and CDR2 SVGEGT.

By sample fraction, this clonotype is medium-sized (0.01 to 0.1%). The CDR3, as DNA: TGCAGCGTTGAATCTTCCAGGAACGGTGAAGCTTTCTTT. Its protein product is CSVESSRNGEAFF. J is TRBJ1-1 and V is TRBV29-1; D remains unclear. Germline lookup yields CDR1 SQVTM and CDR2 ANQGSEA. Trimming removed 2 bases at V and 7 bases at J, with 14 bases between. This CDR3 comprises 13 residues.

This clonotype was observed at least ten times. The chain joins TRBV25-1 to TRBJ2-5; no firm D call. Germline assignment: CDR1 MGHDK and CDR2 SYGVNS. The CDR3 runs to 14 residues. The V end lost 1 base, the J end lost 5 bases, and 11 bases lay between the germline ends. Here the CDR3 reads CASSEFAAVETQYF. The CDR3 DNA is TGTGCCAGCAGTGAATTTGCTGCAGTGGAGACCCAGTACTTC.